These 32 T cell receptor beta chains came from one sample sequenced in a study of T cell responses to AZD1222 COVID-19 vaccine. Repertoires were generated with immunoSEQ multiplex PCR, while TCRdb's copy carries only in-frame clones and drops some. The data contain roughly 190,000 clones, over 80% of them seen just once; the ten biggest clones take up 1% to 1.5%. This specimen was peripheral blood, taken on day 0 of AZD1222 vaccination. These receptor sequences come from an adult in good health.

In this sample, this clone turned up once. This chain uses TRBV19 with TRBJ1-1; D not resolved. Per germline, CDR1 LNHDA and CDR2 SQIVND (reference sequence). Deletions cut 5 bases from V and 2 bases from J, with 6 bases between. There are 12 residues in the CDR3. CDR3 sequence (DNA): TGTGCCAGTAGTTTTCTCAACACTGAAGCTTTCTTT. It encodes CASSFLNTEAFF.

The CDR3 is CASKGSNEKLFF. The CDR3, as DNA: TGTGCCAGCAAGGGATCTAATGAAAAACTGTTTTTT. The rearrangement links TRBV2 to TRBJ1-4; D not resolved. Germline-derived CDR1 and CDR2 are SNHLY and FYNNEI. The V and J ends lost 7 bases and 3 bases respectively, with 6 bases between them. This CDR3 is 12 amino acids long.

This chain joins TRBV7-2 and TRBJ1-5; D ambiguous. Germline loops: CDR1 SGHTA, CDR2 FQGNSA. The CDR3 sequence is 15 residues long. V was cut by 5 bases and J by 2 bases, with 13 bases left in between. CDR3 DNA sequence: TGTGCCAGCAGCCCCCGACCTCAGGGCAATCAGCCCCAGCATTTT. Amino acid sequence: CASSPRPQGNQPQHF.

The rearrangement links TRBV4-1 to TRBJ2-4; TRBD2 matches at 11 bases. Germline values: CDR1 MGHRA, CDR2 YSYEKL. The V and J ends lost 1 base and 4 bases, in that order; junction bases with no gene match: 9. The CDR3 covers 18 residues. CDR3 protein: CASSQGLTSGARKNIQYF. CDR3 nucleotides: TGCGCCAGCAGCCAAGGATTGACTAGCGGGGCCAGAAAAAACATTCAGTACTTC.

The rearrangement joins TRBV6-2 or TRBV6-3 to TRBJ1-6, with a weak D call TRBD1 (5 bases). CDR3 size: 15 residues. V was trimmed by 7 bases and J by 4 bases, leaving 14 bases between them. From germline, CDR1 is MNHEY and CDR2 SVGEGT. The CDR3 nucleotides are TGTGCCAGCACCCCTCCGGGACGTTATAATTCACCCCTCCACTTT. Translation gives CASTPPGRYNSPLHF.

The genes are TRBV11-2 and TRBJ2-5; D not resolved. This CDR3 has 16 amino acids. CDR1 and CDR2 (germline): SGHAT, FQNNGV. Trimming shortened V by 1 base and J by 1 base, and 13 bases separated the two germline ends. CDR3 residues: CASSLAGLRLQETQYF. In DNA, the CDR3 is TGTGCCAGCAGCTTAGCTGGGTTGAGGCTCCAAGAGACCCAGTACTTC.

V gene TRBV7-6 combines with J gene TRBJ2-7; D is undetermined. CDR1 and CDR2 (germline): SGHVS, FNYEAQ. Trimming shortened V by 1 base and J by 0 bases, and 7 bases separated the two germline ends. CDR3 length: 14 amino acids. In nucleotides, the CDR3 is TGTGCCAGCAGCTTAGTGGGAAGCTCCTACGAGCAGTACTTC. This translates into CASSLVGSSYEQYF.

This chain joins TRBV10-2 and TRBJ1-1; no clear D gene. V lost 1 base and J lost 7, with 10 bases in between. Germline values: CDR1 WSHSY, CDR2 SAAADI. This CDR3 has 13 amino acids. For the CDR3, the DNA is TGCGCCAGCAGTGAGTGGCAGGACGGTGAAGCTTTCTTT. It specifies CASSEWQDGEAFF.

The rearrangement joins TRBV9 to TRBJ1-2; a weak D match, TRBD1 (5 bases). This CDR3 spans 15 amino acids. Trimming stripped 0 bases from V and 10 bases from J, with 19 bases between. Germline V gene lookup returns CDR1 SGDLS and CDR2 YYNGEE. In DNA, the CDR3 is TGTGCCAGCAGCGTAGGTCCCCCCGGGTCGGGGGACTACACCTTC. It codes for CASSVGPPGSGDYTF.

V usage is TRBV7-3 and J usage is TRBJ2-2; TRBD1 might be the D (6 bases). This CDR3 has 16 residues. Germline-derived CDR1 and CDR2 are SGHTA and FQGTGA. With 5 bases removed from V and 6 bases from J, the gap between germline ends came to 19 bases. The CDR3 bases are TGTGCCAGCAGCCCCCAAAGCCAGGGGTCGGCCGGGGAGCTGTTTTTT. Translating gives CASSPQSQGSAGELFF.

The rearrangement links TRBV5-1 to TRBJ2-5; D ambiguous. The CDR3 spans 10 residues. The V gene lost 5 bases and the J gene lost 5 bases, with 4 bases spanning the gap. In germline, CDR1 is SGHRS, CDR2 YFSETQ. This CDR3 is CASSGETQYF. The CDR3 nucleotides are TGCGCCAGCAGTGGTGAGACCCAGTACTTC.

This chain links TRBV7-8 with TRBJ1-2, with D perhaps TRBD1 (5 bases). Germline values: CDR1 SGHVS, CDR2 FQNEAQ. This CDR3 has 12 residues. Trimming removed 5 bases from V and 5 bases from J, with 9 bases in between. The CDR3 loop is CASSAGGYGYTF. The CDR3 nucleotides read TGTGCCAGCAGCGCGGGGGGGTATGGCTACACCTTC.

This rearrangement joins TRBV30 to TRBJ1-1; TRBD1 matches at 7 bases. This CDR3 has 13 residues. In germline, CDR1 is GTSNPN, CDR2 SVGIG (reference sequence). V trimming: 5 bases; J trimming: 0 bases; junction bases outside the gene matches: 3. In DNA form, the CDR3 reads TGTGCCTGGCAGGGACAGCTGAACACTGAAGCTTTCTTT. Its protein product is CAWQGQLNTEAFF.

The CDR3 DNA is TGTGCCAGCAGTGGGGGGATTAGACAGGGTACGGTGGGGCAGCCCCAGCATTTT. This sequence encodes CASSGGIRQGTVGQPQHF. This chain joins TRBV6-1 and TRBJ1-5; 7 nucleotides line up with TRBD1. Germline CDR1 MNHNS, CDR2 SASEGT. V lost 4 bases and J lost 7; bases outside the gene matches: 19. This CDR3 has 18 residues.

V usage is TRBV7-2 and J usage is TRBJ1-5; TRBD1 matches 9 bases. This CDR3 has 13 amino acids. The ends lost 6 bases at V and 6 bases at J; junction bases unmatched: 3. The germline CDR1 and CDR2 sequences are SGHTA and FQGNSA. The CDR3, as DNA: TGTGCCAGCAGTAGGACAGGGGTTCAGCCCCAGCATTTT. Translated, it gives CASSRTGVQPQHF.

This chain connects TRBV10-1 to TRBJ1-1; 7 nucleotides agree with TRBD1. This CDR3 is built from 17 residues. The germline V gene encodes CDR1 WNHNN and CDR2 SYGVQD (reference sequence). Germline trimming cut 0 bases from V and 3 bases from J; bases unmatched to any gene: 10. The CDR3 sequence: CASSESGRGRPDTEAFF. DNA of the CDR3: TGCGCCAGCAGTGAGTCGGGAAGGGGGCGCCCGGACACTGAAGCTTTCTTT.

A remark on this clone: Other DNA sequences of this sample code for an identical CDR3. This sequence joins TRBV7-3 and TRBJ1-3, with D unresolved. The CDR3 loop spans 13 amino acids. Germline CDR1 SGHTA, CDR2 FQGTGA. V lost 8 bases, J lost 0 bases, and 8 bases lay in between. CDR3 loop: CASSLSSGNTIYF. The CDR3 nucleotides read TGTGCCAGCTCCCTTTCCTCTGGAAACACCATATATTTT.

The gene calls are TRBV28 and TRBJ1-5; the match to TRBD1 covers 7 bases. V shed 2 bases and J 8 bases; nucleotides not matched to a gene: 3. CDR1 is MDHEN, CDR2 SYDVKM, per germline. CDR3 length: 13 amino acids. CDR3 sequence reads: CASSLAGGEPQHF. The CDR3 coding sequence is TGTGCCAGCAGTTTAGCAGGGGGGGAGCCCCAGCATTTT.

The V gene is TRBV28, the J gene TRBJ1-2, with a weak D call TRBD1 (5 bases). The CDR3 sequence is 12 residues long. V was cut by 5 bases and J by 6 bases, with 10 bases left in between. Germline V gives CDR1 MDHEN, CDR2 SYDVKM. CDR3 sequence: CASSPRGDGYTF. CDR3 coding DNA: TGTGCCAGCAGTCCGAGAGGGGATGGCTACACCTTC.

V usage is TRBV4-1 and J usage is TRBJ2-6, with a weak D call TRBD1 (6 bases). The V gene's germline CDR1 is MGHRA and CDR2 YSYEKL. The CDR3 runs 17 residues. Trimming shortened V by 2 bases and J by 2 bases, and 13 bases separated the two germline ends. The CDR3 sequence is CASSQPGAAPGANVLTF. The CDR3 region has the DNA TGCGCCAGCAGCCAACCAGGGGCCGCTCCTGGGGCCAACGTCCTGACTTTC.

This chain connects TRBV19 to TRBJ1-1; possible D gene TRBD1, 5 bases. The CDR3 runs to 10 residues. Trimming removed 10 bases at V and 10 bases at J, with 13 bases between. Germline V CDR1 and CDR2: LNHDA, SQIVND (reference sequence). CDR3 DNA: TGTGCCACTAAAGGGGTCCGAGCTTTCTTT. It encodes CATKGVRAFF.

This chain links TRBV11-3 with TRBJ2-5; TRBD2 might be the D (7 bases). The CDR3 covers 14 residues. Trimming cost V 3 bases and J 5 bases, with 13 bases left between them. Germline CDR1 and CDR2: SGHNT and YENEEA. The CDR3 reads CASSLGGPRETQYF. The CDR3 DNA reads TGTGCCAGCAGCTTGGGGGGGCCTCGGGAGACCCAGTACTTC.

This rearrangement joins TRBV6-1 to TRBJ2-7, with D possibly TRBD1 on 5 matching bases. Trimming left V 1 base short and J 1 base short, with 11 bases between. There are 15 residues in the CDR3. CDR1 is MNHNS and CDR2 is SASEGT in the germline V gene. The DNA for the CDR3 is TGTGCCAGCAGTGAAGGACAGAGCTATTCCTACGAGCAGTACTTC. Translated: CASSEGQSYSYEQYF.

This clone has just a few counts. The V call is TRBV9, the J call TRBJ1-2; D may be TRBD1 (5 bases). CDR3 length: 13 amino acids. Germline V gene data show CDR1 as SGDLS and CDR2 as YYNGEE. Trimming took off 2 bases at V and 4 bases at J, with 9 bases between the two ends. This CDR3 is CASSVGESYGYTF. Written as DNA, the CDR3 is TGTGCCAGCAGCGTGGGGGAGAGCTATGGCTACACCTTC.

The V gene is TRBV5-3, the J gene TRBJ1-3; D is undetermined. TRBV5-3 is reported as an ORF; its role is uncertain. The ends were cut back, 0 bases at V and 0 bases at J, with 7 bases in the middle. The CDR3 contains 15 residues. CDR3 loop: CARSLALLSGNTIYF. The CDR3 DNA sequence: TGTGCCAGAAGCTTGGCTCTCCTCTCTGGAAACACCATATATTTT.

The V call is TRBV7-2, the J call TRBJ1-6, with D hard to call. V lost 3 bases to trimming and J lost 7 bases, with 7 bases between them. CDR3 size: 13 residues. Germline CDR1 reads SGHTA; CDR2 reads FQGNSA. The CDR3 region has the DNA TGTGCCAGCAGCTTTACCGAGAATTCACCCCTCCACTTT. Translation gives CASSFTENSPLHF.

The chain carries TRBV19 and TRBJ1-2; D is unresolved. Trimming removed 2 bases at V and 14 bases at J, with 21 bases between. This CDR3 has 14 amino acids. In germline, CDR1 is LNHDA, CDR2 SQIVND (reference sequence). CDR3 sequence: CASSIRARVLMMTF. In nucleotides, the CDR3 is TGTGCCAGTAGTATAAGGGCCAGAGTCCTTATGATGACCTTC.

This clone occurred once. The chain uses TRBV4-2 and TRBJ2-3; 7 nucleotides align to TRBD2. The junction had 10 bases not matched to a gene; V was cut back by 4 bases and J by 6 bases. Germline loops: CDR1 LGHNA, CDR2 YNFKEQ. This CDR3 is 15 amino acids long. CDR3 sequence (DNA): TGTGCCAGCAGCCTTCGGGGGGACCCCCCCGATACGCAGTATTTT. Amino acids: CASSLRGDPPDTQYF.

This clone was picked up one time. The chain has TRBV5-1 and TRBJ1-5; D might be TRBD1 (6 bases). Trimming left V 4 bases short and J 0 bases short, with 14 bases between. This CDR3 spans 16 amino acids. Germline CDR1 is SGHRS and CDR2 is YFSETQ. CDR3 coding DNA: TGCGCCAGCAGCCCCGGGACATCGTATAGCAATCAGCCCCAGCATTTT. This gives the protein CASSPGTSYSNQPQHF.

A few counts support this clone. The V gene is TRBV27, the J gene TRBJ1-6; D not resolved. V gave up 6 bases and J gave up 7 bases, with 16 bases separating them. This CDR3 contains 15 residues. Germline assignment: CDR1 MNHEY and CDR2 SMNVEV (reference sequence). CDR3 region: CASSPPPGINSPLHF. The CDR3 DNA is TGTGCCAGCAGCCCTCCCCCGGGGATCAATTCACCCCTCCACTTT.

The gene calls are TRBV6-5 and TRBJ1-1; TRBD1 agrees at 7 bases. V shed 2 bases, J shed 2 bases, and the junction held 8 bases outside the gene matches. The length of the CDR3 is 16 residues. Germline assignment: CDR1 MNHEY and CDR2 SVGAGI. The CDR3 sequence is CASSYVAGGVNTEAFF. The CDR3 DNA is TGTGCCAGCAGTTACGTGGCAGGGGGTGTTAACACTGAAGCTTTCTTT.

The chain is built from TRBV5-6 and TRBJ1-2; the match to TRBD1 covers 9 bases. Germline CDR1 and CDR2: SGHDT and YYEEEE. The ends lost 4 bases at V and 7 bases at J; junction bases unmatched: 8. CDR3 length: 14 amino acids. Here the CDR3 reads CASSRGTGQGGYTF. The CDR3 nucleotides are TGTGCCAGCAGCCGAGGGACAGGGCAGGGTGGCTACACCTTC.